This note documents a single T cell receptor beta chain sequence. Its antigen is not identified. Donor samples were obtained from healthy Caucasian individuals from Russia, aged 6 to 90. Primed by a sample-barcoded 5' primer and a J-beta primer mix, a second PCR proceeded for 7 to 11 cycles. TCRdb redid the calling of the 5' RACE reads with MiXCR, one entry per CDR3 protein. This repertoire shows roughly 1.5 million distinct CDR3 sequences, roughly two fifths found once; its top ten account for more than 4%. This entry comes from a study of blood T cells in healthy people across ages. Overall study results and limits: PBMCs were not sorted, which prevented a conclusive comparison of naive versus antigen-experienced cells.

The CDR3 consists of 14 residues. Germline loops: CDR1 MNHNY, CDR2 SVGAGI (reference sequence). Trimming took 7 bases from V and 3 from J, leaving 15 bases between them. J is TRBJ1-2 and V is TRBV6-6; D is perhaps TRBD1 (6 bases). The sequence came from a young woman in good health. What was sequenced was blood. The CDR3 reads CASKNDRSDYGYTF. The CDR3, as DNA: TGTGCCAGCAAAAACGACAGGTCCGACTATGGCTACACCTTC.